Given below is one TCR beta chain in context. Libraries were prepared by immunoSEQ multiplex PCR; TCRdb keeps only in-frame clonotypes and omits some of them. The sample carries approximately 200,000 clones, around four fifths recorded once. The data originate from a study of blood T cell repertoires in COVID-19. Study-wide background: Sites across the United States, Italy and Spain contributed samples from acute and convalescent COVID-19.

Germline lookup yields CDR1 SNHLY and CDR2 FYNNEI. Trimming cost V 2 bases and J 3 bases, with 5 bases left between them. This CDR3 has 12 residues. This sequence was found in a woman older than 75 with COVID-19, enrolled during active disease. The chain couples TRBV2 to TRBJ2-7; D call uncertain. Sequenced material: peripheral blood. This chain's CDR3 is CASSESGYEQYF. The CDR3 coding sequence is TGTGCCAGCAGTGAATCAGGCTACGAGCAGTACTTC.